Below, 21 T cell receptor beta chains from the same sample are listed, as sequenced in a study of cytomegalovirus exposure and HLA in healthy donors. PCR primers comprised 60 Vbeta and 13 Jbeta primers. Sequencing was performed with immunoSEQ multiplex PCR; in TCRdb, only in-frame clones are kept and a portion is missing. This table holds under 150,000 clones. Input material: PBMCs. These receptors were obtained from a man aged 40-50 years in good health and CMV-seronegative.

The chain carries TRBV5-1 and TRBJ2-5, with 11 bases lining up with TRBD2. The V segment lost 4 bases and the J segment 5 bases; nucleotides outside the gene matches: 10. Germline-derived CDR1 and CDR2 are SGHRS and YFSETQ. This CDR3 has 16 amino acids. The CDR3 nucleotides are TGCGCCAGCAGCCCGTCCTTAGCGGGGGGGGGCGAGACCCAGTACTTC. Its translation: CASSPSLAGGGETQYF.

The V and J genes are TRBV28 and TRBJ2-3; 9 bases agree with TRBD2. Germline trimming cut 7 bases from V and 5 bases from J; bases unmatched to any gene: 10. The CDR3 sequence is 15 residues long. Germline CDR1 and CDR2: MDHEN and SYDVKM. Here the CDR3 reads CASIMGGGARDTQYF. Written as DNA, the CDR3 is TGTGCCAGCATCATGGGCGGGGGGGCCAGAGATACGCAGTATTTT.

CDR3 nucleotide sequence: TGTGCCAGCAGCTTTCGTATCTCTGGGGCCAACGTCCTGACTTTC. Encoded protein: CASSFRISGANVLTF. This chain joins TRBV7-2 and TRBJ2-6, with unresolved D. CDR1 SGHTA and CDR2 FQGNSA come from the germline V gene. The CDR3 has 15 residues. The V gene lost 3 bases and the J gene lost 0 bases, with 6 bases spanning the gap.

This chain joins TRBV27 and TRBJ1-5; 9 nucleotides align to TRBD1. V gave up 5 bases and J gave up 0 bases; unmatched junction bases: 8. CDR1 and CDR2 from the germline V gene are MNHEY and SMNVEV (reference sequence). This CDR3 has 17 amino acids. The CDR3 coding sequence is TGTGCCAGCAGTGCAGGGACAGGGTCCTATAGCAATCAGCCCCAGCATTTT. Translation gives CASSAGTGSYSNQPQHF.

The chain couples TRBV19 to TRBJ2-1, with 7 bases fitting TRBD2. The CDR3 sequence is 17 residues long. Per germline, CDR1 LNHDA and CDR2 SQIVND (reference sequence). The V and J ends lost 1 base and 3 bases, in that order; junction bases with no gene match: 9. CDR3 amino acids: CASSIGGWGGSYNEQFF. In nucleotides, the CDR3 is TGTGCCAGTAGTATAGGCGGTTGGGGGGGGAGCTACAATGAGCAGTTCTTC.

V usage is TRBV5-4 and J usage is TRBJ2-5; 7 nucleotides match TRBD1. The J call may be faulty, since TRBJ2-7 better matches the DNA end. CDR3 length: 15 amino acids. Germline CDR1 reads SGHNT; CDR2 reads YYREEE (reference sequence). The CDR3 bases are TGTGCCAGCAGCTTGGGAGTGGGACAGATCTACGAGCAGTACTTC. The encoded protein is CASSLGVGQIYEQYF.

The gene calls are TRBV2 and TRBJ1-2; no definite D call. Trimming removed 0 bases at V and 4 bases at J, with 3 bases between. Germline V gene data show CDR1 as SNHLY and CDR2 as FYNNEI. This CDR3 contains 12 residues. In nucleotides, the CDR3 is TGTGCCAGCAGTGAAGCGAGCTATGGCTACACCTTC. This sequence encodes CASSEASYGYTF.

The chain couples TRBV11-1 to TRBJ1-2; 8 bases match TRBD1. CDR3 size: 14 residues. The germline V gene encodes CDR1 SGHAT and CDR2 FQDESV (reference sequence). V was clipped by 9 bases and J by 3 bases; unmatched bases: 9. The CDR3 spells CASPSSDRDYGYTF. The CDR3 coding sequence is TGTGCCAGTCCTTCCTCGGACAGGGACTATGGCTACACCTTC. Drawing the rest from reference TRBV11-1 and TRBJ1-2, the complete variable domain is EAEVAQSPRYKITEKSQAVAFWCDPISGHATLYWYRQILGQGPELLVQFQDESVVDDSQLPKDRFSAERLKGVDSTLKIQPAELGDSAMYLCASPSSDRDYGYTFGSGTRLTVV.

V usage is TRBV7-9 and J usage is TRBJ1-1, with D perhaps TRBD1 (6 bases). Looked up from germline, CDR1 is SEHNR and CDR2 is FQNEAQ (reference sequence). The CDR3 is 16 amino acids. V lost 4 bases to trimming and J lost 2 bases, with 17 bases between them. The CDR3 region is CASSSPPGTLNTEAFF. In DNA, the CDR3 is TGTGCCAGCAGCTCGCCTCCCGGGACACTCAACACTGAAGCTTTCTTT. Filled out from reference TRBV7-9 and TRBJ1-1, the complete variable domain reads DTGVSQNPRHKITKRGQNVTFRCDPISEHNRLYWYRQTLGQGPEFLTYFQNEAQLEKSRLLSDRFSAERPKGSFSTLEIQRTEQGDSAMYLCASSSPPGTLNTEAFFGQGTRLTVV.

The CDR3 spells CASSTGTRYEQYF. CDR3 nucleotides: TGTGCCAGCAGTACAGGGACTAGGTACGAGCAGTACTTC. The V gene is TRBV6-1, the J gene TRBJ2-7; 8 bases fit TRBD2. Germline CDR1 reads MNHNS; CDR2 reads SASEGT. Trimming took 5 bases from V and 4 from J; bases not matched to a gene: 4. This CDR3 has 13 residues.

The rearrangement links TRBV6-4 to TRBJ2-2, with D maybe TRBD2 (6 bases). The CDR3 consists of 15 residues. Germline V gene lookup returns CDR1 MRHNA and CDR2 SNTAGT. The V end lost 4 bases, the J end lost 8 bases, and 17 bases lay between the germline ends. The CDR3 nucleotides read TGTGCCAGCAGTGCAGGAGGGATTTGGTGGGGGGAGCTGTTTTTT. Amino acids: CASSAGGIWWGELFF.

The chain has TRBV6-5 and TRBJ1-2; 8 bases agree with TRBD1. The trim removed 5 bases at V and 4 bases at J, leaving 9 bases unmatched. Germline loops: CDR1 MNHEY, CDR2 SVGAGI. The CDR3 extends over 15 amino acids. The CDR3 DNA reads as TGTGCCAGCAGTCAGAGACAGGGGAGTAGCTATGGCTACACCTTC. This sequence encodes CASSQRQGSSYGYTF.

This CDR3 is CASSLTSGGADTQYF. CDR3 nucleotides: TGTGCCAGCAGTCTCACTAGCGGGGGGGCAGATACGCAGTATTTT. The chain joins TRBV7-2 to TRBJ2-3; 13 nucleotides align to TRBD2. The CDR3 runs to 15 residues. The germline CDR1 and CDR2 sequences are SGHTA and FQGNSA. V trimming: 6 bases; J trimming: 4 bases; junction bases outside the gene matches: 4.

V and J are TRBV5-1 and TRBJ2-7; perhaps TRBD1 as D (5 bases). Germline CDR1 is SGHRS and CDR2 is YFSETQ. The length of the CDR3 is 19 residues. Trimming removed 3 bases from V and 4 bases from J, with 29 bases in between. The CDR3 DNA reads TGCGCCAGCAGCTCGGCCTCCTTTTGGGAAGGGGTGGTGGCTTACGAGCAGTACTTC. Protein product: CASSSASFWEGVVAYEQYF.

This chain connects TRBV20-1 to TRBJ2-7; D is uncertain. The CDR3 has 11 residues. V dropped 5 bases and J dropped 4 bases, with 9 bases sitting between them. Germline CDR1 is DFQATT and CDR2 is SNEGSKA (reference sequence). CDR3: CSAVGSYEQYF. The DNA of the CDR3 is TGCAGTGCTGTCGGTAGTTACGAGCAGTACTTC.

The CDR3 coding sequence is TGTGCCAGTAGTATCGCCTCCAGGGGGCGAAGTGAAAAACTGTTTTTT. Translated: CASSIASRGRSEKLFF. This chain links TRBV19 with TRBJ1-4; 8 bases align to TRBD1. The junction had 10 bases not matched to a gene; V was cut back by 3 bases and J by 7 bases. Germline V lookup: CDR1 LNHDA, CDR2 SQIVND (reference sequence). This CDR3 has 16 amino acids.

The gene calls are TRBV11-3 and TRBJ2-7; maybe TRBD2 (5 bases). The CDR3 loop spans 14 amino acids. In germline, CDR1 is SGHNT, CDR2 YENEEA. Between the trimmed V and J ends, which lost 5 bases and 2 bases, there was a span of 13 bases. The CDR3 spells CASSREGFPYEQYF. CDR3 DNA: TGTGCCAGCAGCCGAGAGGGCTTCCCCTACGAGCAGTACTTC.

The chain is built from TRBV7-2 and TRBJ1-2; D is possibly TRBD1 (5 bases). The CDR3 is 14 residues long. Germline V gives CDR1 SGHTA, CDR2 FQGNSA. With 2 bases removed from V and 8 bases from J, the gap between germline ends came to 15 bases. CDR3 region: CASSLSDTLRGYTF. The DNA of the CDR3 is TGTGCCAGCAGCTTATCGGACACACTGAGAGGCTACACCTTC.

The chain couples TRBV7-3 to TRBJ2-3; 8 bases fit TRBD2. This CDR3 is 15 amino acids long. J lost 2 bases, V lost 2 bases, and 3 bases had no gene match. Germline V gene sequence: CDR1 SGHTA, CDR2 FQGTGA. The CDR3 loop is CASSLAGGFTDTQYF. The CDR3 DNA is TGTGCCAGCAGCTTAGCGGGGGGATTCACAGATACGCAGTATTTT.

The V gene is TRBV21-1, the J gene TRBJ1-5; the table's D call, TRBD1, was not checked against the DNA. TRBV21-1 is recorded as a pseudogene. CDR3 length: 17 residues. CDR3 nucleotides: TGTGCCAGCAGCAAAGTCACAGGGGGTCCCCTCAATCAGCCCCAGCATTTT. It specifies CASSKVTGGPLNQPQHF.

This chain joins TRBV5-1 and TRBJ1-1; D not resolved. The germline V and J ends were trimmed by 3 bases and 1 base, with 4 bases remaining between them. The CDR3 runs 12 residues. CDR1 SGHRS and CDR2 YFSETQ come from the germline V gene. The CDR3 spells CASSSQNTEAFF. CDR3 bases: TGCGCCAGCAGCTCACAGAACACTGAAGCTTTCTTT. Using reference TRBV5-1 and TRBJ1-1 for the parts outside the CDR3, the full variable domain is KAGVTQTPRYLIKTRGQQVTLSCSPISGHRSVSWYQQTPGQGLQFLFEYFSETQRNKGNFPGRFSGRQFSNSRSEMNVSTLELGDSALYLCASSSQNTEAFFGQGTRLTVV.